This TCR beta chain was identified during a study of shared clonotypes between healthy human individuals. Across the whole study: Per donor, three plates held CD4 naive cells, three held CD4 memory, two held CD8 naive and one held CD8 memory.

The method was immunoSEQ multiplex PCR; TCRdb's version includes in-frame clones alone and lacks a portion of them. The sample gives 300,000 to 350,000 clones, 73% of which show up once; more than 9% is in the top ten. V gave up 4 bases and J gave up 4 bases, with 13 bases separating them. The CDR3 covers 13 residues. Germline V gene lookup returns CDR1 SQVTM and CDR2 ANQGSEA. Overall study results and limits: Sequencing depth was expected to affect clonotype sharing among donors. Compared with clonotypes that all four donors shared, non-shared clonotypes had lower generation probabilities.

As for this clone: Its antigen is as yet unknown. Other DNA sequences in this sample translate to the same CDR3.

The material sequenced was memory CD4+ T cells sorted from blood. The subset: CD45RA-negative fraction. The J gene is TRBJ1-2, the V gene TRBV29-1; D is perhaps TRBD1 (6 bases). The receptor's source is a man aged 30 to 45 in good health. CDR3 amino acids: CSVGGGPGYGYTF. Written as DNA, the CDR3 is TGCAGCGTTGGAGGGGGTCCGGGCTATGGCTACACCTTC.